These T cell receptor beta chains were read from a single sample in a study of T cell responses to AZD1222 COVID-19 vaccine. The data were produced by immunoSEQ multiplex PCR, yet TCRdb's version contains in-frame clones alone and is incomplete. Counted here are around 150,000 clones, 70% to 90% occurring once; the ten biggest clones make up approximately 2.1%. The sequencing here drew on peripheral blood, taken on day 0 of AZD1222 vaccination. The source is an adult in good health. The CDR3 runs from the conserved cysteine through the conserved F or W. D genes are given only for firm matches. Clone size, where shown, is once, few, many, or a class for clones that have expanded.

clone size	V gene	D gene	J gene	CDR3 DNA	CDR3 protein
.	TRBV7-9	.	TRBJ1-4	TGTGCCAGCAGCTTGACCGCAACAACTAATGAAAAACTGTTTTTT	CASSLTATTNEKLFF
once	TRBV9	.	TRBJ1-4	TGTGCCAGCAGCGTGCGGCCAGGAACGGCAACTAATGAAAAACTGTTTTTT	CASSVRPGTATNEKLFF
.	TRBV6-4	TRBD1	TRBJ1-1	TGTGCCAGCACAAGGACAGGGCCGCCTGTTGAAGCTTTCTTT	CASTRTGPPVEAFF
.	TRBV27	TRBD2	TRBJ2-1	TGTGCCAGCAGGCAAAGCACTAGCGGGAGGGCCCCCTACAATGAGCAGTTCTTC	CASRQSTSGRAPYNEQFF
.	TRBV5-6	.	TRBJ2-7	TGTGCCAGCAGCTTGAAAATGATAAACTACGAGCAGTACTTC	CASSLKMINYEQYF
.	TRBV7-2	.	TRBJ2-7	TGTGCCAGCACCCCCTTGGCACCGCCTTCCTACGAGCAGTACTTC	CASTPLAPPSYEQYF
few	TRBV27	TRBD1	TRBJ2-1	TGTGCCAGCAGTTTAATGACGCCAGGGGGCGGATTCTACAATGAGCAGTTCTTC	CASSLMTPGGGFYNEQFF
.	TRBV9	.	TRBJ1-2	TGTGCCAGCAGCTTCTCACCGCAGGGGCTAAACTATGGCTACACCTTC	CASSFSPQGLNYGYTF
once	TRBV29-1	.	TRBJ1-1	TGCAGCGTGGCCAGGGACACTGAAGCTTTCTTT	CSVARDTEAFF
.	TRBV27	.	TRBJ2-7	TGTGCCAGCGGGTCCGGGACCCGAACCTACGAGCAGTACTTC	CASGSGTRTYEQYF
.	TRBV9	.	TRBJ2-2	TGTGCCAGCAGCGTATGGCGAAACACCGGGGAGCTGTTTTTT	CASSVWRNTGELFF
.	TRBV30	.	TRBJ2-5	TGTGCCTGGAGTGTACAACAGGGACCTTGGGAGACCCAGTACTTC	CAWSVQQGPWETQYF
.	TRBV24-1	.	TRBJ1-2	TGTGCCACCAGTGGTGATTCTGTGGGGGGCTACACCTTC	CATSGDSVGGYTF
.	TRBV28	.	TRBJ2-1	TGTGCCAGCAGTCCGCTTGGCTCCTACAATGAGCAGTTCTTC	CASSPLGSYNEQFF
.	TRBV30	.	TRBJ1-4	TGTGCCTGGAGAGCTGGGAGGACTAATGAAAAACTGTTTTTT	CAWRAGRTNEKLFF
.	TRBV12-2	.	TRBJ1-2	TGTGCAAGTCGCCCAGACAGGGTAAGAGGCTACACCTTC	CASRPDRVRGYTF
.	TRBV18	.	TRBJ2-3	TGTGCCAGCTCACCGGAAGAAAAGACGCAGTATTTT	CASSPEEKTQYF
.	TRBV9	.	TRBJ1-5	TGTGCCAGCAGCGTAGACGCCAATCAGCCCCAGCATTTT	CASSVDANQPQHF
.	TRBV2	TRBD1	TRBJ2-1	TGTGCCAGCACTGAGGACAGGGGCTATGAGCAGTTCTTC	CASTEDRGYEQFF
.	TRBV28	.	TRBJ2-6	TGTGCCAGCAGTACCTTCGGACAAGCTGGGGCCAACGTCCTGACTTTC	CASSTFGQAGANVLTF
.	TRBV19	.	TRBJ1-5	TGTGCCAGTAGTGGCACAGGGAGCAATCAGCCCCAGCATTTT	CASSGTGSNQPQHF
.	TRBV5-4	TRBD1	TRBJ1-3	TGTGCCAGCAGCTCCGGGACAGACGGAAACACCATATATTTT	CASSSGTDGNTIYF
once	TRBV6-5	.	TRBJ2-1	TGTGCCAGCAGTTACTCGAAGACTCCCTCCTACAATGAGCAGTTCTTC	CASSYSKTPSYNEQFF
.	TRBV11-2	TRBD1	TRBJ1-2	TGTGCCAGCACCCCATTCCGGGACAGGGAGCGGTATGGCTACACCTTC	CASTPFRDRERYGYTF
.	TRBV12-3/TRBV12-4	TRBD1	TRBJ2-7	TGTGCCAGCAGTCTGGGGACAGACGAGCAGTACTTC	CASSLGTDEQYF
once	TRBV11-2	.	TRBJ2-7	TGTGCCAGCAGCTTAGACGGGCCCTCCTACGAGCAGTACTTC	CASSLDGPSYEQYF
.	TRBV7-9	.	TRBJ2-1	TGTGCCAGCAGCTTAGCCTCCTTTACCCGGAATGAGCAGTTCTTC	CASSLASFTRNEQFF
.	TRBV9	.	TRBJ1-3	TGTGCCAGCAGCCCCCGGCCTTGGGACGGAGGAAACACCATATATTTT	CASSPRPWDGGNTIYF
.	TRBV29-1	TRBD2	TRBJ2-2	TGCAGCGGCAGGACTAGCGGGAACACCGGGGAGCTGTTTTTT	CSGRTSGNTGELFF
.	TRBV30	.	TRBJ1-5	TGTGCCTGGAGTGTACGCAGAGGAGGGTTCAATCAGCCCCAGCATTTT	CAWSVRRGGFNQPQHF
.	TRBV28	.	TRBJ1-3	TGTGCCAGCAGTCAACCGGGGTTGGGAAACACCATATATTTT	CASSQPGLGNTIYF